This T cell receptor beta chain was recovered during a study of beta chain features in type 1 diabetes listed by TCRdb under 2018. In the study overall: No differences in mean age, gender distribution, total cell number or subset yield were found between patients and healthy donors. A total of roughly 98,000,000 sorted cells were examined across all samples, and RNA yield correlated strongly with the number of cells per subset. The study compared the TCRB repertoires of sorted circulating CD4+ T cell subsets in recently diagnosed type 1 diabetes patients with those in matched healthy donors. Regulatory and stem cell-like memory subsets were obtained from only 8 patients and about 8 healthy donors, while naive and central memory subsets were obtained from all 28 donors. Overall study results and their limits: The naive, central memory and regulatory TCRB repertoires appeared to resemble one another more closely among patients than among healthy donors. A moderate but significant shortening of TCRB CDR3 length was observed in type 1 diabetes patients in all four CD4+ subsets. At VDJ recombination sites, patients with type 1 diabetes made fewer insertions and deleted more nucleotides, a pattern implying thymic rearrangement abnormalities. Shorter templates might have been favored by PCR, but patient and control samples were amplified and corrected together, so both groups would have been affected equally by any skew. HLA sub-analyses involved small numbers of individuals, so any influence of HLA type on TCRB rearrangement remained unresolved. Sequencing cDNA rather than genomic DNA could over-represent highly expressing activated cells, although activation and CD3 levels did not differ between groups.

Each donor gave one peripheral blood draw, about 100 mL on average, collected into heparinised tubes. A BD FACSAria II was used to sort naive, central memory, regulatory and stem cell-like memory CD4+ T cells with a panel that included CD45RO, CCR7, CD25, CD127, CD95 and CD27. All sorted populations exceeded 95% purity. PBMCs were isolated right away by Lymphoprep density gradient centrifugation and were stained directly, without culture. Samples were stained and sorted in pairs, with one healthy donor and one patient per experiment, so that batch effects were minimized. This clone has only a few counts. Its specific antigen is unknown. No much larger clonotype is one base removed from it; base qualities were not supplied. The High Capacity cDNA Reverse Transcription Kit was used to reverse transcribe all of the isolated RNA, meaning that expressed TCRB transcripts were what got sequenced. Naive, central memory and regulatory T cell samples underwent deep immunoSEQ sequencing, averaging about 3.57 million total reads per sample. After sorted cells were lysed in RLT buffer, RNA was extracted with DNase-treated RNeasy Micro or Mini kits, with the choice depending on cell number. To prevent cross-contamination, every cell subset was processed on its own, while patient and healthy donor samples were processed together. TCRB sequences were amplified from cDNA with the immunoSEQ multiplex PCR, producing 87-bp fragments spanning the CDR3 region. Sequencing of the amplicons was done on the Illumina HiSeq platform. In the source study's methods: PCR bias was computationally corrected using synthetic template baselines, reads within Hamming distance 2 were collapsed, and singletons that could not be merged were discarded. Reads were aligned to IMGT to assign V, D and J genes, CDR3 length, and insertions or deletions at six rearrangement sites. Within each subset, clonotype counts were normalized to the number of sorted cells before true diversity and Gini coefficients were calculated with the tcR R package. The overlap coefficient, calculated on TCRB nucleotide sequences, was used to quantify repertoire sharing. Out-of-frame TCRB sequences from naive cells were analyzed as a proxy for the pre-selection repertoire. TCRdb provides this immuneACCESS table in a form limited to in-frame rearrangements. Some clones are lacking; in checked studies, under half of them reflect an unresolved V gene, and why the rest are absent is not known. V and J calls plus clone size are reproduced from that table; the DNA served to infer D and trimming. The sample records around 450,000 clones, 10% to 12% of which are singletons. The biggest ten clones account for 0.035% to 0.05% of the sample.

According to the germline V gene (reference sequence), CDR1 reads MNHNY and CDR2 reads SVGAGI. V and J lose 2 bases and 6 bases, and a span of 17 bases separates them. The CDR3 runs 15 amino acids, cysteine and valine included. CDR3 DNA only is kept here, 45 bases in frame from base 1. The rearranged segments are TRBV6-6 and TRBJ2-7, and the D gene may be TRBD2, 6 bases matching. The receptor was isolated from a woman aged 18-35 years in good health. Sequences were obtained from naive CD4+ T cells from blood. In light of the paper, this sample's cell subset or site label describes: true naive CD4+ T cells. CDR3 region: CASSYAAGLLGEQYV. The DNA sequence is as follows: TGTGCCAGCAGTTACGCGGCGGGGCTCCTTGGCGAGCAGTACGTC.